Sequencing of this T cell receptor beta chain was carried out in a study of OX40 agonist ivuxolimab in advanced cancers. Trimming cost V 1 base and J 0 bases, with 7 bases left between them. The CDR3 covers 14 residues. Germline loops: CDR1 SGHRS, CDR2 YFSETQ. Clones were sequenced by immunoSEQ multiplex PCR, and TCRdb holds only the in-frame ones, with some missing. The sample lists approximately 100,000 clones, approximately 86% occurring once. The TCR comes from an adult with an advanced solid tumor such as melanoma, head and neck, liver or kidney cancer. The genes are TRBV5-1 and TRBJ1-1; D gene uncertain. The source material was CD4+ or CD8+ T cells sorted from blood, sampled in a trial of the OX40 agonist ivuxolimab. The DNA for the CDR3 is TGCGCCAGCAGCTTGACAGAAATGAACACTGAAGCTTTCTTT. Encoded protein: CASSLTEMNTEAFF.